The 23 T cell receptor beta chains below all came from one sample that was sequenced in a study of blood T cell repertoires in COVID-19. Clones were read by immunoSEQ multiplex PCR, and TCRdb kept only the in-frame ones, dropping some. The sample has approximately 450,000 clones; approximately 92% are singletons. The sample comprised PBMCs or T cells enriched from blood (not recorded which). The receptors were sampled from a man aged 25-45 years who had recovered from COVID-19.

Comments on this clone: Other DNA sequences in the same sample also yield this CDR3. The chain joins TRBV18 to TRBJ1-1, with 8 bases that match TRBD1. CDR1 is KGHSH, CDR2 LQKENI, per germline. The CDR3 consists of 14 residues. J lost 0 bases, V lost 6 bases, and 3 bases had no gene match. The CDR3 region is CASSPGQVNTEAFF. The CDR3 bases are TGTGCCAGCTCCCCGGGACAGGTGAACACTGAAGCTTTCTTT.

This chain links TRBV28 with TRBJ2-1; 12 nucleotides align to TRBD2. Germline values: CDR1 MDHEN, CDR2 SYDVKM. This CDR3 is 18 amino acids long. With V trimmed by 5 bases and J by 0 bases, 8 bases remained unmatched. This CDR3 reads CASSTTLAGGDSYNEQFF. CDR3 bases: TGTGCCAGCAGTACAACTCTAGCGGGAGGGGACTCCTACAATGAGCAGTTCTTC.

The chain has TRBV28 and TRBJ1-1; 8 bases map to TRBD1. Trimming removed 5 bases from V and 5 bases from J; junction bases left unmatched: 10. Looked up from germline, CDR1 is MDHEN and CDR2 is SYDVKM. The CDR3 has 15 residues. In nucleotides, the CDR3 is TGTGCCAGCAGTCAGGCCCAAACAGGGGGAACTGAAGCTTTCTTT. Protein product: CASSQAQTGGTEAFF.

The chain is built from TRBV28 and TRBJ2-5; 7 bases line up with TRBD2. Germline loops: CDR1 MDHEN, CDR2 SYDVKM. This CDR3 spans 12 amino acids. Trimming removed 6 bases from V and 4 bases from J; junction bases left unmatched: 2. Written as DNA, the CDR3 is TGTGCCAGCAGCCCGGGGGGAGAGACCCAGTACTTC. As protein: CASSPGGETQYF.

The chain joins TRBV19 to TRBJ1-4, with 8 bases that match TRBD1. The CDR3 has 16 residues. The V and J ends lost 5 bases and 8 bases, in that order; junction bases with no gene match: 13. CDR1 LNHDA and CDR2 SQIVND come from the germline V gene (reference sequence). The DNA of the CDR3 is TGTGCCAGTAGTCAACCTCCGGGACAGGCGAGGGAAAAACTGTTTTTT. This encodes CASSQPPGQAREKLFF.

The chain combines TRBV2 with TRBJ2-6, with 7 bases that match TRBD1. Trimming removed 10 bases from V and 3 bases from J; junction bases left unmatched: 9. Germline CDR1 is SNHLY and CDR2 is FYNNEI. This CDR3 is 15 amino acids long. The CDR3 DNA follows: TGTGCCATACAACAGGGGATTTATGGGGCCAACGTCCTGACTTTC. It specifies CAIQQGIYGANVLTF.

This clone was picked up one time. The rearrangement links TRBV2 to TRBJ2-7, with TRBD2 identical over 7 bases. The CDR3 has 11 amino acids. The germline CDR1 and CDR2 sequences are SNHLY and FYNNEI. Trimming cost V 8 bases and J 3 bases; bases outside gene matches: 1. The CDR3 region is CASGGGYEQYF. In nucleotides, the CDR3 is TGTGCCAGCGGCGGGGGCTACGAGCAGTACTTC.

The chain recombines TRBV6-5 with TRBJ1-5, with 8 bases matching TRBD1. Germline V gives CDR1 MNHEY, CDR2 SVGAGI. This CDR3 spans 14 amino acids. With V trimmed by 6 bases and J by 4 bases, 5 bases remained unmatched. CDR3 DNA: TGTGCCAGCAGAGGACAGGGCCTTAATCAGCCCCAGCATTTT. Translating it yields CASRGQGLNQPQHF.

The chain employs TRBV27 and TRBJ2-2, with D possibly TRBD1 on 5 matching bases. V was clipped by 10 bases and J by 2 bases, with 8 bases between them. The V gene's germline CDR1 is MNHEY and CDR2 SMNVEV (reference sequence). This CDR3 comprises 12 residues. The CDR3 region is CATQENTGELFF. DNA of the CDR3: TGTGCCACACAGGAAAACACCGGGGAGCTGTTTTTT.

The gene calls are TRBV5-1 and TRBJ2-5; perhaps TRBD2 as D (6 bases). Trimming cost V 0 bases and J 5 bases, with 14 bases left between them. This CDR3 has 15 amino acids. Germline V gene sequence: CDR1 SGHRS, CDR2 YFSETQ. Written as DNA, the CDR3 is TGCGCCAGCAGCTTGGAACTAGCTCGGGGGGAGACCCAGTACTTC. This translates into CASSLELARGETQYF.

The DNA for the CDR3 is TGTGCCAGCAGTTTATCAGATGGAGGGGGGGGGCTGCAGGGCTACACCTTC. Its protein product is CASSLSDGGGGLQGYTF. The chain links TRBV28 to TRBJ1-2, with D possibly matching TRBD1 (6 bases). The CDR3 extends over 17 amino acids. V shed 1 base and J shed 8 bases, with 23 bases lying between them. CDR1 is MDHEN, CDR2 SYDVKM, per germline.

The gene calls are TRBV28 and TRBJ2-6, with D possibly TRBD2 on 6 matching bases. The CDR3 covers 16 residues. Germline loops: CDR1 MDHEN, CDR2 SYDVKM. V lost 6 bases to trimming and J lost 0 bases, with 12 bases between them. The CDR3 nucleotides are TGTGCCAGCAGCCCGGGACTGATCTCTGGGGCCAACGTCCTGACTTTC. Translated, it gives CASSPGLISGANVLTF.

This chain uses TRBV12-3 or TRBV12-4 with TRBJ1-1; no clear D. The CDR3 is 11 amino acids. V lost 5 bases and J 10 bases, leaving 11 bases between the germline ends. CDR3 bases: TGTGCCAGCAGTCTGCGACTTGGAGCTTTCTTT. Protein sequence: CASSLRLGAFF.

The chain has TRBV28 and TRBJ2-7; no firm D call. Trimming stripped 2 bases from V and 4 bases from J, with 12 bases between. Germline CDR1 MDHEN, CDR2 SYDVKM. The CDR3 runs to 14 residues. CDR3 sequence (DNA): TGTGCCAGCAGTTTACAACCTACCGGTTACGAGCAGTACTTC. It is translated as CASSLQPTGYEQYF.

This clone was observed a single time. The chain carries TRBV29-1 and TRBJ2-5; 7 nucleotides line up with TRBD1. This CDR3 is built from 12 residues. CDR1 and CDR2 from the germline V gene are SQVTM and ANQGSEA. V shed 5 bases and J 3 bases; nucleotides not matched to a gene: 3. The CDR3 reads CSVLTGEETQYF. The CDR3 DNA reads TGCAGCGTTCTCACAGGGGAAGAGACCCAGTACTTC.

The rearrangement uses TRBV28 and TRBJ1-2; 10 bases match TRBD1. Germline trimming cut 8 bases from V and 8 bases from J; bases unmatched to any gene: 8. CDR3 length equals 13 residues. The germline gives CDR1 MDHEN, CDR2 SYDVKM. CDR3 DNA: TGTGCCAGCTCCAGGGGGGACAGGGGCGGCTACACCTTC. This gives the protein CASSRGDRGGYTF.

CDR3 in amino acids: CASSLRVNEQYF. In DNA, the CDR3 is TGTGCCAGCAGCCTCCGGGTTAATGAGCAGTACTTC. V and J are TRBV11-1 and TRBJ2-7; D unresolved. Germline V gene data show CDR1 as SGHAT and CDR2 as FQDESV (reference sequence). Trimming removed 5 bases from V and 7 bases from J, with 12 bases in between. The CDR3 runs to 12 residues.

The V call is TRBV2, the J call TRBJ2-7; the D gene is possibly TRBD1 (6 bases). The length of the CDR3 is 14 residues. Trimming stripped 5 bases from V and 0 bases from J, with 11 bases between. CDR1 and CDR2 from the germline V gene are SNHLY and FYNNEI. The CDR3 loop is CASSQQGISYEQYF. CDR3 DNA: TGTGCCAGCAGTCAACAGGGAATCTCCTACGAGCAGTACTTC.

The chain carries TRBV9 and TRBJ2-6; 8 bases match TRBD2. Trimming took 3 bases from V and 0 from J; bases not matched to a gene: 5. This CDR3 region has 17 residues. Germline V CDR1 and CDR2: SGDLS, YYNGEE. The CDR3 nucleotides are TGTGCCAGCAGCGATAGCGGGAAAAGCTCTGGGGCCAACGTCCTGACTTTC. Residues: CASSDSGKSSGANVLTF.

This sequence joins TRBV28 and TRBJ1-5; a possible D gene is TRBD1 (6 bases). Trimming left V 8 bases short and J 4 bases short, with 9 bases between. This CDR3 is 12 amino acids long. Germline V gene sequence: CDR1 MDHEN, CDR2 SYDVKM. The CDR3 is CASGGANQPQHF. As DNA, the CDR3 is TGTGCCAGCGGGGGGGCGAATCAGCCCCAGCATTTT.

CDR3 in amino acids: CASRNGNRVRGAFF. CDR3 bases: TGTGCCAGCAGGAACGGAAACAGGGTACGCGGAGCTTTCTTT. The J gene is TRBJ1-1, the V gene TRBV3-1 (or the pseudogene TRBV3-2); a possible D gene is TRBD1 (6 bases). The CDR3 covers 14 residues. Germline-derived CDR1 and CDR2 are LGHDT and YNNKEL (reference sequence). V lost 6 bases to trimming and J lost 10 bases, with 21 bases between them.

The V call is TRBV28, the J call TRBJ2-1, with 8 bases lining up with TRBD2. V trimming: 1 base; J trimming: 10 bases; junction bases outside the gene matches: 6. The CDR3 spans 14 residues. Germline-derived CDR1 and CDR2 are MDHEN and SYDVKM. Here the CDR3 DNA reads TGTGCCAGCAGTTTATCAAGCGGGAGTTACGAGCAGTTCTTC. The encoded protein is CASSLSSGSYEQFF.

The chain links TRBV5-1 to TRBJ1-1; a weak D match, TRBD1 (6 bases). CDR3 length equals 15 residues. V lost 4 bases and J 1 base, leaving 14 bases between the germline ends. CDR1 is SGHRS and CDR2 is YFSETQ in the germline V gene. DNA for the CDR3: TGCGCCAGCAGCACCTCCGGGACAACGAACACTGAAGCTTTCTTT. Protein: CASSTSGTTNTEAFF.